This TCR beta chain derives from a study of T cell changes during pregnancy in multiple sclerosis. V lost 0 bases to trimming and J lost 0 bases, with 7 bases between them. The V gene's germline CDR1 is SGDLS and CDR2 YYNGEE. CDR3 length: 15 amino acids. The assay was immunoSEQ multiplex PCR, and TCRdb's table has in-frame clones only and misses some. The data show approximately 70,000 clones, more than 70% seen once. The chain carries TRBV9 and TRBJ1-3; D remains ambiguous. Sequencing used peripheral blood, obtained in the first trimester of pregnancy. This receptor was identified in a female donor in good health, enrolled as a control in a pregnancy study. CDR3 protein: CASSVGEGSGNTIYF. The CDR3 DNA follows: TGTGCCAGCAGCGTAGGGGAGGGCTCTGGAAACACCATATATTTT.